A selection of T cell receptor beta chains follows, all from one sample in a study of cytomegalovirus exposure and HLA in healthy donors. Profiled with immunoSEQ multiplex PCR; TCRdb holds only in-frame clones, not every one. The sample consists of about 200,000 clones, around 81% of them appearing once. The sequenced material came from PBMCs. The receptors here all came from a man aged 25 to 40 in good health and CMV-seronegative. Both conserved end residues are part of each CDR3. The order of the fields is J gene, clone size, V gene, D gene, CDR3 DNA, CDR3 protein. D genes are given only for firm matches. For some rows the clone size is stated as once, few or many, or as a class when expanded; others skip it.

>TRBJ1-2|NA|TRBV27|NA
TGTGCCAGCAGTTTACGGGTCGGCATAGGAAACTATGGCTACACCTTC
CASSLRVGIGNYGYTF
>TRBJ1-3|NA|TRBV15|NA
TGTGCCACCAGCAGACTCGGTAACTCTGGAAACACCATATATTTT
CATSRLGNSGNTIYF
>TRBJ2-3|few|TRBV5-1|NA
TGCGCCAGCAGCTACGACGGACTCGGCACAGATACGCAGTATTTT
CASSYDGLGTDTQYF
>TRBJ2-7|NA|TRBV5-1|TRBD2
TGCGCCAGCAGCTTGGCCGAACTAGCGGGAGCCTACGAGCAGTACTTC
CASSLAELAGAYEQYF
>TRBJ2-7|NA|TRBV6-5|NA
TGTGCCAGCAGTACCCTAAGGGGGAGCGCCTACGAGCAGTACTTC
CASSTLRGSAYEQYF
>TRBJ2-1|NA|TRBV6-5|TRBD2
TGTGCCAGCAGTTACCCCGGACTAGCGGGAATCAATGAGCAGTTCTTC
CASSYPGLAGINEQFF
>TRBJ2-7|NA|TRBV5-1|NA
TGCGCCAGCAGCTTGGCCCCAGGGCACTACGAGCAGTACTTC
CASSLAPGHYEQYF
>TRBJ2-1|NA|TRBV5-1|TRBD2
TGCGCCAGCAGCTCAGTTATGGGGACTAGCGGGATTATGAGCTCCTACAATGAGCAGTTCTTC
CASSSVMGTSGIMSSYNEQFF
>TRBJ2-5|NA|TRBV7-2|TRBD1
TGTGCCAGCAGCCTAGGACAGGGGGCGCTTGAGCAGTACTTC
CASSLGQGALEQYF
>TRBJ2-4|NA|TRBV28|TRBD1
TGTGCCAGCAGTGACCGGGACAGGAATAACATTCAGTACTTC
CASSDRDRNNIQYF
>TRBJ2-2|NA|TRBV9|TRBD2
TGTGCCAGCAGCCCTAGCGGGAGCGGCACCGGGGAGCTGTTTTTT
CASSPSGSGTGELFF
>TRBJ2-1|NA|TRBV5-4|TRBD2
TGTGCCAGCAGCTCTGGTCAGGAGTGGGAGGGGAGTGAGCAGTTCTTC
CASSSGQEWEGSEQFF
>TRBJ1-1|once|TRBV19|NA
TGTGCCAGTAGTATTCAAGGGGGCACTGAAGCTTTCTTT
CASSIQGGTEAFF
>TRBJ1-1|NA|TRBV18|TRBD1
TGTGCCAGCTCATCCGGGACAGGTTTTTCCGCGAACACTGAAGCTTTCTTT
CASSSGTGFSANTEAFF
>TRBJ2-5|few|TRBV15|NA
TGTGCCACCAGCAGAGATGGCAGGGAAGAGACCCAGTACTTC
CATSRDGREETQYF
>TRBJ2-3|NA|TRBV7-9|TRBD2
TGTGCCAGCAGCCCGGGGGGAGCGGGAGGGCCGACAGATACGCAGTATTTT
CASSPGGAGGPTDTQYF
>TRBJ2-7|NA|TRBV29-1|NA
TGCAGCGTTGAAAAAAGACAGGACCCCCGGGTCGACGAGCAGTACTTC
CSVEKRQDPRVDEQYF
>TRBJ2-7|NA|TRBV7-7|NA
TGTGCTAGCAAACCCCGACTCGAGCAGTACTTC
CASKPRLEQYF
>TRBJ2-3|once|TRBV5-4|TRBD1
TGTGCCAGCAGGACCGGGACAGGGGGGGGCACAGATACGCAGTATTTT
CASRTGTGGGTDTQYF
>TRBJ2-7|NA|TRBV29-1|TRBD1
TGCAGCGTTAGGTTCCAGGGGGCATCCCCCGAGCAGTACTTC
CSVRFQGASPEQYF
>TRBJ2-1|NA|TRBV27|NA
TGTGCCAGCTACTCGACAGAGACCACCTACAATGAGCAGTTCTTC
CASYSTETTYNEQFF
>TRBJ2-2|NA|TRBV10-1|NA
TGCGCCAGCAGGGAACTTAGCGAAGTCGGGGAGCTGTTTTTT
CASRELSEVGELFF
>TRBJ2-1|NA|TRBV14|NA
TGTGCCAGCAGCCAAGACGGAGGGAGCTCCTACAATGAGCAGTTCTTC
CASSQDGGSSYNEQFF
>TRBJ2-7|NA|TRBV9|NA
TGTGCCAGCAGCGTAGGACCAGGCTCCTACGAGCAGTACTTC
CASSVGPGSYEQYF
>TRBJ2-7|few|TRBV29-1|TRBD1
TGCAGAGCTCTACGGAACCAGGGGGCGTCCTACGAGCAGTACTTC
CRALRNQGASYEQYF
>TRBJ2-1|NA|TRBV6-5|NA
TGTGCCAGCAGTAGAGCCGGGACACCCTACAATGAGCAGTTCTTC
CASSRAGTPYNEQFF
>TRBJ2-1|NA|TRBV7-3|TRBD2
TGTGCCAGCAGCGGGACTAGCGTCTACAATGAGCAGTTCTTC
CASSGTSVYNEQFF
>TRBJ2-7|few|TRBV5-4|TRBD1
TGTGCCAGCAGCGGGGACAGCTACGAGCAGTACTTC
CASSGDSYEQYF
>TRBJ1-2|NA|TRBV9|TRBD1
TGTGCCAGCAGCATCGGGACAGACCATGGCTACACCTTC
CASSIGTDHGYTF
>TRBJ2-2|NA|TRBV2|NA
TGTGCCAGCAGTGATACCAGGGAGGACACCGGGGAGCTGTTTTTT
CASSDTREDTGELFF
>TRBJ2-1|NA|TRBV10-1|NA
TGCGCCAGCAGACCCGGACAAGGGATGGGCAATGAGCAGTTCTTC
CASRPGQGMGNEQFF
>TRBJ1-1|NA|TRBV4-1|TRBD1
TGCGCCACTGGGGACAGGCTGAACACTGAAGCTTTCTTT
CATGDRLNTEAFF
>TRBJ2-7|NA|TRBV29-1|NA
TGCAGCGTTGCTAAGCGCCTCTCCTACGAGCAGTACTTC
CSVAKRLSYEQYF
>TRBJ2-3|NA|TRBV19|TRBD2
TGTGCCAGTAGTCCGGCGGGAGTCGATACGCAGTATTTT
CASSPAGVDTQYF
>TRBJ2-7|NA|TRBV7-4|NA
TGTGCCAGCAGCTTAGGGTCCGCGTCAGGGCTAGCCTACGAGCAGTACTTC
CASSLGSASGLAYEQYF
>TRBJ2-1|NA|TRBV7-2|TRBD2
TGTGCCAGCAGCGATTTACCGGGACTAGGGACCGATGAGCAGTTCTTC
CASSDLPGLGTDEQFF
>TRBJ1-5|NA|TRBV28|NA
TGTGCCAGCAGTTTAGGGGGGGACAATCAGCCCCAGCATTTT
CASSLGGDNQPQHF
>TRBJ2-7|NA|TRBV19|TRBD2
TGTGCCAGTAGTTCGACGGCCGGGACTATATACGAGCAGTACTTC
CASSSTAGTIYEQYF
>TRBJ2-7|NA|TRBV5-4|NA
TGTGCCAGCAGCTTTGATCTCGGGGGGCCGGGCGAGCAGTACTTC
CASSFDLGGPGEQYF
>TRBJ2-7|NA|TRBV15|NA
TGTGCCACCAGCAACCCGGCGGAGACCCCCTACGAGCAGTACTTC
CATSNPAETPYEQYF
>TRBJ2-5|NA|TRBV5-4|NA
TGTGCCAGCAGCCGGGAACTAGAGGCCGAGACCCAGTACTTC
CASSRELEAETQYF
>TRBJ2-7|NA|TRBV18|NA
TGTGCCAGCTCGCTTAACTTAGACTCCTACGAGCAGTACTTC
CASSLNLDSYEQYF
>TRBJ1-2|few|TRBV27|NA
TGTGCTAGCAGTCCCGAGGCGGGAAGAGTGCTTGGCTACACCTTC
CASSPEAGRVLGYTF
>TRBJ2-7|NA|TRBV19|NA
TGTGCCAGTAGTATAGGCCCTACAGGAGCCTACGAGCAGTACTTC
CASSIGPTGAYEQYF
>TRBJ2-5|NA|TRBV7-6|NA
TGTGCCAGCAGCTTAGGGGAGGAGACCCAGTACTTC
CASSLGEETQYF
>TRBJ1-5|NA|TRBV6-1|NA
TGTGCCAGCAGACAGGGTTTGGGCAATCAGCCCCAGCATTTT
CASRQGLGNQPQHF
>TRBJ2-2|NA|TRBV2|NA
TGTGCCAGCAGCACTACCCATTCGAACACCGGGGAGCTGTTTTTT
CASSTTHSNTGELFF
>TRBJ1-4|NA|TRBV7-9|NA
TGTTCCAGCACAGACAGTAATGAAAAACTGTTTTTT
CSSTDSNEKLFF
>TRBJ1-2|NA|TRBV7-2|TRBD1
TGTGCCAGCAGCTTAACGGGGACAGGGGGGAATGGCTACACCTTC
CASSLTGTGGNGYTF